Below are 11 T cell receptor beta chains sequenced from a single sample in a study of molecular identifiers for immune sequencing clone quantification. TCRdb reanalysed the PCR reads using MiXCR and keeps one entry per CDR3 protein. The sample lists approximately 320,000 distinct CDR3 sequences; 24% were seen once. The source material was naive CD8+ T cells from blood, with Jurkat cell RNA spiked in. Sample subset: FACS-sorted CD8+CD4-CCR7+CD45RA+ naive T cells. The receptors derive from a human donor in good health. Some libraries in this study had Jurkat cell RNA spiked in.

This clonotype was recorded many times. The rearrangement uses TRBV7-9 and TRBJ1-5; 7 nucleotides match TRBD1. In germline, CDR1 is SEHNR, CDR2 FQNEAQ (reference sequence). The CDR3 consists of 15 residues. After removal of 5 bases from V and 3 bases from J, the junction contained 7 bases not matched to a gene. The CDR3 sequence: CASSPTGENNQPQHF. In DNA form, the CDR3 reads TGTGCCAGCAGCCCCACAGGGGAAAACAATCAGCCCCAGCATTTT. Full variable domain (missing parts from reference TRBV7-9 and TRBJ1-5): DTGVSQNPRHKITKRGQNVTFRCDPISEHNRLYWYRQTLGQGPEFLTYFQNEAQLEKSRLLSDRFSAERPKGSFSTLEIQRTEQGDSAMYLCASSPTGENNQPQHFGDGTRLSIL.

This clonotype was observed a handful of times. The V call is TRBV24-1, the J call TRBJ2-6, with TRBD1 matching over 9 bases. Germline CDR1 KGHDR, CDR2 SFDVKD. This CDR3 has 18 amino acids. Trimming at V came to 2 bases and at J to 1 base, leaving 5 bases not matched to a gene. In nucleotides, the CDR3 is TGTGCCACCAGTGATTCGCAGACAGGGGGATCTGGGGCCAACGTCCTGACTTTC. It yields the protein CATSDSQTGGSGANVLTF.

To note about this clonotype: This may be a read error, as it is one base from a much larger clone. The conserved closing phenylalanine or tryptophan is absent in this CDR3, likely reflecting a read error. The rearrangement links TRBV5-1 to TRBJ1-1, with TRBD1 identical over 12 bases. Trimming at V came to 5 bases and at J to 5 bases, leaving 16 bases not matched to a gene. CDR3 length equals 18 residues. Germline-derived CDR1 and CDR2 are SGHRS and YFSETQ. CDR3 DNA: TGCGCCAGCAGTTTCGCCGGGACAGGGGGCCTCGGAACGACTGAAGCTTTCTGT. Encoded protein: CASSFAGTGGLGTTEAFC.

This clonotype was counted between two and nine times. The CDR3 sequence is CASTNDRPPCASTDTQYF. The CDR3 DNA reads TGTGCCAGCACCAACGACAGGCCACCCTGTGCTAGCACAGATACGCAGTATTTT. The chain combines TRBV27 with TRBJ2-3; the D gene is possibly TRBD1 (6 bases). This CDR3 is 18 amino acids long. The germline V and J ends were trimmed by 7 bases and 0 bases, with 23 bases remaining between them. Germline-derived CDR1 and CDR2 are MNHEY and SMNVEV (reference sequence).

This clonotype turned up a few times. This sequence joins TRBV20-1 and TRBJ2-3; a possible D gene is TRBD1 (7 bases). Germline-derived CDR1 and CDR2 are DFQATT and SNEGSKA (reference sequence). The ends were cut back, 0 bases at V and 3 bases at J, with 16 bases in the middle. The length of the CDR3 is 16 residues. In DNA form, the CDR3 reads TGCAGTGCTAGAGATCTAGCAGGGGGGCGGACAGATACGCAGTATTTT. Its translation is CSARDLAGGRTDTQYF.

A word on this clonotype: A much larger clone is a single base away; this may be a read error. This sequence joins TRBV12-3 or TRBV12-4 and TRBJ1-1; D might be TRBD1 (6 bases). This CDR3 spans 12 amino acids. Between the trimmed V and J ends, which lost 11 bases and 5 bases, there was a span of 15 bases. CDR3: CAVLWGQTEAFF. The CDR3 DNA follows: TGTGCCGTCCTCTGGGGGCAGACTGAAGCTTTCTTT.

This clonotype was detected only a few times. The V call is TRBV18, the J call TRBJ2-5, with 7 bases lining up with TRBD1. V shed 2 bases and J 1 base; nucleotides not matched to a gene: 7. Germline V CDR1 and CDR2: KGHSH, LQKENI. This CDR3 is 16 amino acids long. CDR3 bases: TGTGCCAGCTCACCAACCGGGACAGAGGCCCAAGAGACCCAGTACTTC. Amino acids: CASSPTGTEAQETQYF. The variable domain in full, completed from reference TRBV18 and TRBJ2-5, reads NAGVMQNPRHLVRRRGQEARLRCSPMKGHSHVYWYRQLPEEGLKFMVYLQKENIIDESGMPKERFSAEFPKEGPSILRIQQVVRGDSAAYFCASSPTGTEAQETQYFGPGTRLLVL.

This clonotype was seen at least ten times. The rearrangement links TRBV13 to TRBJ2-2; tentatively, D is TRBD1 (5 bases). This CDR3 is 15 amino acids long. V was shortened by 4 bases and J by 6 bases, with 15 bases between the two germline ends. Germline lookup yields CDR1 PRHDT and CDR2 FYEKMQ (reference sequence). The CDR3, as DNA: TGTGCCAGCAGCTCCCTTGGCAGGGTCCCCGGGGAGCTGTTTTTT. This codes for CASSSLGRVPGELFF.

The chain has TRBV4-3 and TRBJ2-7; 8 nucleotides line up with TRBD1. Trimming cost V 4 bases and J 0 bases; bases outside gene matches: 8. The V gene's germline CDR1 is LGHNA and CDR2 YSLEER. CDR3 length equals 16 residues. CDR3 in amino acids: CASSPGTGLSSYEQYF. CDR3 DNA sequence: TGCGCCAGCAGCCCCGGGACAGGTTTGAGCTCCTACGAGCAGTACTTC.

For this clonotype: Just one base apart from a much larger clone, this may be a read error. This chain's CDR3 is CSASPEGGAAYEQYF. The CDR3 DNA is TGCAGTGCTAGTCCCGAGGGAGGGGCAGCCTACGAGCAGTACTTC. The gene calls are TRBV20-1 and TRBJ2-7; 7 bases line up with TRBD2. This CDR3 spans 15 amino acids. With 3 bases clipped from V and 2 bases from J, the junction kept 10 bases outside the gene matches. The germline V gene has CDR1 DFQATT and CDR2 SNEGSKA (reference sequence).

Comments on this clonotype: Lacking the conserved final phenylalanine or tryptophan, this CDR3 likely reflects a read error. This chain connects TRBV20-1 to TRBJ2-4, with D uncertain. The CDR3 loop spans 14 amino acids. Trimming left V 5 bases short and J 0 bases short, with 11 bases between. Germline loops: CDR1 DFQATT, CDR2 SNEGSKA (reference sequence). CDR3 loop: CSADNWVAKNIQYS. In DNA, the CDR3 is TGCAGTGCTGATAACTGGGTAGCCAAAAACATTCAGTACTCC.